This T cell receptor beta chain was identified during a study of blood T cells in healthy people across ages. Then a second PCR, running about 7 to 11 cycles, was carried out with a sample-barcoded 5' primer and a J-beta primer mix. Each CDR3 protein gets one entry after TCRdb re-called the 5' RACE reads with MiXCR. Among around 1,000,000 distinct CDR3 sequences listed, approximately 25% were seen once. This CDR3 is built from 15 residues. Germline assignment: CDR1 SGDLS and CDR2 YYNGEE. V lost 0 bases and J lost 4, with 13 bases in between. The same data also went into a second study, on T cells of mothers and their children.

The V call is TRBV9, the J call TRBJ1-2; perhaps TRBD1 as D (6 bases). Sequencing was carried out using blood. The sequence was collected from a girl aged 2 to 10 in good health. The CDR3 loop reads CASSVGGGSSYGYTF. The DNA for the CDR3 is TGTGCCAGCAGCGTAGGAGGGGGGTCTAGCTATGGCTACACCTTC.